These 25 T cell receptor beta chains share one sample of origin, sequenced in a study of response to subunit inactivated influenza vaccine. TCRdb re-derived calls from the RT-PCR reads in MiXCR, one entry per CDR3 protein. The sample has around 580,000 distinct CDR3 sequences; 12% are singletons. Specimen: PBMCs from blood, collected on the day of vaccination. The receptors were sampled from a man aged 50 to 59 who received an inactivated influenza vaccine.

V gene TRBV12-3 or TRBV12-4 combines with J gene TRBJ1-5; 9 nucleotides line up with TRBD1. The CDR3 covers 12 residues. The V and J ends lost 10 bases and 6 bases, in that order; junction bases with no gene match: 4. The CDR3 sequence is CATGQGPQPQHF. The CDR3 region has the DNA TGTGCCACAGGACAGGGGCCTCAGCCCCAGCATTTT.

This chain joins TRBV3-1 and TRBJ2-2, with a tentative D call TRBD1 (6 bases). V shed 4 bases and J shed 6 bases, with 9 bases lying between them. The CDR3 has 13 residues. CDR1 and CDR2 (germline): LGHDT, YNNKEL (reference sequence). CDR3 loop: CASSRRGSGELFF. The DNA for the CDR3 is TGTGCCAGCAGCCGCAGGGGTTCCGGGGAGCTGTTTTTT.

The V gene is TRBV28, the J gene TRBJ1-5, with 8 nucleotides matching TRBD1. The CDR3 sequence is 15 residues long. V was clipped by 6 bases and J by 2 bases; unmatched bases: 6. In germline, CDR1 is MDHEN, CDR2 SYDVKM. In DNA form, the CDR3 reads TGTGCCAGCAGGCAGACAGGGGCGGGCAATCAGCCCCAGCATTTT. Translation gives CASRQTGAGNQPQHF.

Only a few counts were recorded for this clonotype. The chain joins TRBV16 to TRBJ1-1, with 9 bases that match TRBD1. Germline V gene lookup returns CDR1 KGHSY and CDR2 FQNENV. V was clipped by 3 bases and J by 3 bases; unmatched bases: 8. The CDR3 loop spans 16 amino acids. The DNA of the CDR3 is TGTGCCAGCAGCCACCCCGGACAGGGGTACGACACTGAAGCTTTCTTT. Residues: CASSHPGQGYDTEAFF. Using reference TRBV16 and TRBJ1-1 for the parts outside the CDR3, the full variable domain is GEEVAQTPKHLVRGEGQKAKLYCAPIKGHSYVFWYQQVLKNEFKFLISFQNENVFDETGMPKERFSAKCLPNSPCSLEIQATKLEDSAVYFCASSHPGQGYDTEAFFGQGTRLTVV.

The gene calls are TRBV4-3 and TRBJ2-4; 7 nucleotides agree with TRBD1. V lost 1 base, J lost 8 bases, and 8 bases stayed unmatched. The CDR3 extends over 15 amino acids. CDR1 and CDR2 (germline): LGHNA, YSLEER. The CDR3 sequence is CASSQGYDRAHIQYF. CDR3 DNA sequence: TGCGCCAGCAGCCAAGGCTACGACAGGGCCCACATTCAGTACTTC.

This clonotype was seen more than once but under ten times. This chain uses TRBV12-3 or TRBV12-4 with TRBJ1-4; maybe TRBD1 (5 bases). V was trimmed by 6 bases and J by 5 bases, leaving 13 bases between them. The CDR3 has 14 amino acids. DNA of the CDR3: TGTGCCAGCAGCCAGGGACTGCGGAATGAAAAACTGTTTTTT. The encoded protein is CASSQGLRNEKLFF.

In its sample, this clonotype was seen a few times. V usage is TRBV7-2 and J usage is TRBJ2-3, with D perhaps TRBD2 (7 bases). CDR3 length: 15 amino acids. The ends were cut back, 3 bases at V and 4 bases at J, with 14 bases in the middle. Germline CDR1 reads SGHTA; CDR2 reads FQGNSA. The CDR3 region is CASSFWGGAADTQYF. CDR3 DNA: TGTGCCAGCAGCTTTTGGGGGGGGGCCGCAGATACGCAGTATTTT.

This clonotype was found a few times. The chain recombines TRBV10-2 with TRBJ1-2, with unresolved D. V shed 2 bases and J shed 6 bases, with 10 bases lying between them. The CDR3 is made up of 13 amino acids. CDR1 is WSHSY, CDR2 SAAADI, per germline. The DNA of the CDR3 is TGCGCCAGCAGTGAGAGGAGGGAGGATGGCTACACCTTC. Protein: CASSERREDGYTF.

The CDR3 protein is CAISERYGQTHESSYNSPLHF. In DNA form, the CDR3 reads TGTGCCATCAGTGAGCGATACGGGCAAACACACGAGAGCTCCTATAATTCACCCCTCCACTTT. V gene TRBV10-3 combines with J gene TRBJ1-6; D is unclear. V gave up 2 bases and J gave up 0 bases, with 23 bases separating them. This CDR3 comprises 21 residues. Germline values: CDR1 ENHRY, CDR2 SYGVKD.

This clonotype has a handful of counts. The chain combines TRBV5-5 with TRBJ1-4; no reliable D call. The CDR3 runs 15 residues. Germline CDR1 and CDR2: SGHKS and YYEKEE (reference sequence). Trimming took off 0 bases at V and 0 bases at J, with 6 bases between the two ends. The CDR3 loop reads CASSLGPATNEKLFF. Here the CDR3 DNA reads TGTGCCAGCAGCTTGGGGCCTGCAACTAATGAAAAACTGTTTTTT.

The rearrangement uses TRBV5-4 and TRBJ2-1; 9 nucleotides align to TRBD2. The CDR3 sequence is 18 residues long. V lost 0 bases to trimming and J lost 0 bases; unmatched junction nucleotides: 7. Germline CDR1 is SGHNT and CDR2 is YYREEE (reference sequence). Here the CDR3 DNA reads TGTGCCAGCAGCTTGGTCCTGACTAGCGGAAACTCCTACAATGAGCAGTTCTTC. This translates into CASSLVLTSGNSYNEQFF.

The V call is TRBV20-1, the J call TRBJ1-3; 7 bases fit TRBD1. V shed 6 bases, J shed 0 bases, and the junction held 8 bases outside the gene matches. Germline assignment: CDR1 DFQATT and CDR2 SNEGSKA (reference sequence). The CDR3 contains 15 residues. Here the CDR3 reads CSATRQGGSGNTIYF. CDR3 sequence (DNA): TGCAGTGCCACTCGTCAGGGGGGCTCTGGAAACACCATATATTTT.

This clonotype showed up just a few times. This chain uses TRBV28 with TRBJ1-5; 7 positions agree with TRBD1. The CDR3 runs 13 residues. The trim removed 6 bases at V and 7 bases at J, leaving 6 bases unmatched. CDR1 and CDR2 (germline): MDHEN, SYDVKM. The CDR3 here is CASRTGSHQPQHF. For the CDR3, the DNA is TGTGCCAGCAGGACAGGGAGTCACCAGCCCCAGCATTTT. Together with reference TRBV28 and TRBJ1-5, the CDR3 gives the full variable domain: DVKVTQSSRYLVKRTGEKVFLECVQDMDHENMFWYRQDPGLGLRLIYFSYDVKMKEKGDIPEGYSVSREKKERFSLILESASTNQTSMYLCASRTGSHQPQHFGDGTRLSIL.

This chain joins TRBV7-9 and TRBJ2-4; the D gene is possibly TRBD2 (5 bases). The CDR3 loop spans 11 amino acids. V lost 5 bases to trimming and J lost 8 bases, with 7 bases between them. Germline CDR1 and CDR2: SEHNR and FQNEAQ (reference sequence). Written as DNA, the CDR3 is TGTGCCAGCAGCGCCGGGGACATTCAGTACTTC. Its translation: CASSAGDIQYF.

V and J are TRBV5-6 and TRBJ2-2, with D possibly TRBD1 on 6 matching bases. Trimming took off 4 bases at V and 4 bases at J, with 17 bases between the two ends. The CDR3 covers 16 residues. CDR1 SGHDT and CDR2 YYEEEE come from the germline V gene. Here the CDR3 DNA reads TGTGCCAGCAGCCCCTACAGGGTCATGGCCACCGGGGAGCTGTTTTTT. Translating gives CASSPYRVMATGELFF.

Only a few counts were recorded for this clonotype. V and J are TRBV20-1 and TRBJ2-7; D remains ambiguous. V lost 1 base and J lost 5, with 15 bases in between. This CDR3 comprises 14 residues. Germline CDR1 and CDR2: DFQATT and SNEGSKA (reference sequence). In DNA, the CDR3 is TGCAGTGCTAGAGCACACGGGCTTCACGACGAGCAGTACTTC. Protein: CSARAHGLHDEQYF.

The gene calls are TRBV6-2 or TRBV6-3 and TRBJ2-5; 10 nucleotides match TRBD2. Trimming at V came to 4 bases and at J to 5 bases, leaving 13 bases not matched to a gene. Germline V gene data show CDR1 as MNHEY and CDR2 as SVGEGT. The CDR3 totals 17 residues. The CDR3 sequence: CASSFDRLAGVWETQYF. The CDR3 bases are TGTGCCAGCAGTTTCGATAGGCTAGCGGGAGTATGGGAGACCCAGTACTTC.

CDR3 residues: CASSLALRRGADTQYF. As DNA, the CDR3 is TGTGCCAGCAGCTTAGCGTTGCGGAGGGGGGCAGATACGCAGTATTTT. This chain joins TRBV7-2 and TRBJ2-3, with D perhaps matching TRBD1 or TRBD2 (6 bases each). Per germline, CDR1 SGHTA and CDR2 FQGNSA. Trimming cost V 0 bases and J 4 bases, with 14 bases left between them. The CDR3 consists of 16 residues. Full variable domain (rest looked up from reference TRBV7-2 and TRBJ2-3): GAGVSQSPSNKVTEKGKDVELRCDPISGHTALYWYRQSLGQGLEFLIYFQGNSAPDKSGLPSDRFSAERTGGSVSTLTIQRTQQEDSAVYLCASSLALRRGADTQYFGPGTRLTVL.

This clonotype was seen many times. V gene TRBV7-2 combines with J gene TRBJ2-1; D not resolved. Trimming shortened V by 0 bases and J by 0 bases, and 12 bases separated the two germline ends. The CDR3 runs to 17 residues. Germline assignment: CDR1 SGHTA and CDR2 FQGNSA. Here the CDR3 DNA reads TGTGCCAGCAGCTTAGCGGTCGGGTCGAGCTCCTACAATGAGCAGTTCTTC. Translated, it gives CASSLAVGSSSYNEQFF.

This clonotype was observed a handful of times. V and J are TRBV6-5 and TRBJ1-1; TRBD1 matches 11 bases. The trim removed 1 base at V and 4 bases at J, leaving 5 bases unmatched. Germline CDR1 is MNHEY and CDR2 is SVGAGI. The CDR3 runs to 16 residues. The CDR3 is CASSYLPGTGGTEAFF. CDR3 DNA sequence: TGTGCCAGCAGTTACTTGCCCGGGACAGGGGGCACTGAAGCTTTCTTT.

This clonotype was seen a single time. One junction end disagrees with the germline gene, perhaps due to a read error. The chain joins TRBV20-1 to TRBJ2-7, with 7 nucleotides matching TRBD2. Germline CDR1 reads DFQATT; CDR2 reads SNEGSKA (reference sequence). CDR3 length: 16 amino acids. The CDR3 spells CNARDDGGSRRNEQYF. In DNA, the CDR3 is TGCAATGCTAGAGATGACGGCGGGAGTCGACGTAACGAGCAGTACTTC.

This clonotype showed up many times. The rearrangement uses TRBV12-3 or TRBV12-4 and TRBJ1-1, with D possibly TRBD1 on 6 matching bases. The CDR3 has 14 residues. Trimming cost V 1 base and J 4 bases, with 10 bases left between them. As DNA, the CDR3 is TGTGCCAGCAGTTTAGGGGGGGCGGGCACTGAAGCTTTCTTT. Translation: CASSLGGAGTEAFF.

This clonotype was picked up a small number of times. This chain uses TRBV19 with TRBJ1-2; 10 bases are a match to TRBD1. This CDR3 is 14 amino acids long. Germline CDR1 reads LNHDA; CDR2 reads SQIVND (reference sequence). J lost 4 bases, V lost 5 bases, and 4 bases had no gene match. The CDR3 DNA is TGTGCCAGTAGTCCGGACAGGGGGATCTATGGCTACACCTTC. It is translated as CASSPDRGIYGYTF.

This clonotype was detected only a few times. The rearrangement links TRBV5-1 to TRBJ2-3, with 10 nucleotides matching TRBD2. Unmatched junction bases numbered 10, after V lost 2 bases and J lost 4 bases. The CDR3 consists of 17 residues. The germline gives CDR1 SGHRS, CDR2 YFSETQ. The CDR3 DNA is TGCGCCAGCAGCTTATCGGCTAGCGGGAGCTTTGCAGATACGCAGTATTTT. This translates into CASSLSASGSFADTQYF.

Only a few counts were recorded for this clonotype. This chain connects TRBV11-2 to TRBJ2-2; the match to TRBD2 covers 7 bases. With 1 base clipped from V and 7 bases from J, the junction kept 6 bases outside the gene matches. This CDR3 is 15 amino acids long. CDR1 SGHAT and CDR2 FQNNGV come from the germline V gene. Here the CDR3 DNA reads TGTGCCAGCAGCTTAGTAAACCTAGCGGACGGGGAGCTGTTTTTT. Protein: CASSLVNLADGELFF.